This T cell receptor (beta chain) was sequenced during a study of vaccination effects on CD4 cells after COVID-19. On the study more broadly: BNT162b2 vaccine or mRNA-1273 vaccine was given to participants in two doses.

Antigen-specific CD4+ T cells were first expanded with viral peptide pools by the ViraFEST assay and only then sequenced. CD4+ T cells were isolated after roughly nine days of culture. Vaccine recipients lacked prior SARS-CoV-2 infection and had negative nucleocapsid antibodies. Each culture well received around 2 million PBMC. These cells were then cultured in IMDM with 9 to 10 IU/ml IL-2 and 7.5 to 10 ug/ml peptides. Measured with immunoSEQ multiplex PCR; TCRdb has only the in-frame clones, and not every one. The sample yields about 27,000 clones, roughly two thirds seen once. CDR1 and CDR2 (germline): MNHEY, SVGAGI. This CDR3 is 13 amino acids long. Between the trimmed V and J ends, which lost 7 bases and 3 bases, there was a span of 12 bases. On this clone: The target antigen is unknown.

The V call is TRBV6-5, the J call TRBJ1-1; D perhaps matches TRBD1 (5 bases). This receptor was obtained from a human donor who received a COVID-19 vaccine. Material: CD4+ T cells from PBMCs cultured with SARS-CoV-2 spike peptides, obtained before COVID-19 vaccination. The CDR3 region has the DNA TGTGCCAGCAAGAGGGGTGGGGACACTGAAGCTTTCTTT. It yields the protein CASKRGGDTEAFF.